The present entry profiles one TCR beta chain with its context. The antigen is unknown. This sample is drawn from a study of cytomegalovirus exposure and HLA in healthy donors. With 60 Vbeta and 13 Jbeta primers, the PCR was carried out. TCRdb's table, derived via immunoSEQ multiplex PCR, lists solely in-frame clones and lacks some. The sample contains 100,000 or so clones, 75% of which appear only once. Study-wide findings and caveats: Researchers reported that three CMV-associated chains were confirmed in vitro as CMV antigen-specific.

The CDR3 covers 16 residues. Germline-derived CDR1 and CDR2 are KGHSH and LQKENI. After removal of 5 bases from V and 6 bases from J, the junction contained 7 bases not matched to a gene. The receptor comes from a man aged 45 to 65 in good health and CMV-seronegative. The sample comprised PBMCs. The V call is TRBV18, the J call TRBJ2-2; 12 positions agree with TRBD1. The CDR3 DNA is TGTGCCAGCTCATCTACCGGGACAGGGGGCTCCGGGGAGCTGTTTTTT. Protein sequence: CASSSTGTGGSGELFF.